This TCR beta chain was sequenced in a study of control samples from healthy donors and cancer patients. Produced via immunoSEQ multiplex PCR; TCRdb's table is partial and in-frame only. The sample lists about 92,000 clones, more than 75% occurring once. V was pared by 0 bases and J by 3 bases, with 8 bases of the junction left unmatched. This CDR3 has 16 residues. Germline V gene sequence: CDR1 MNHNS, CDR2 SASEGT. This clonotype was sampled from a woman aged 55 to 70 in good health. This chain joins TRBV6-1 and TRBJ2-7, with TRBD1 matching over 7 bases. The sequenced material came from blood. The CDR3 loop is CASSEAPGDSFYEQYF. The CDR3 DNA sequence: TGTGCCAGCAGTGAAGCGCCAGGGGACAGTTTCTACGAGCAGTACTTC.